The 20 T cell receptor beta chains below all came from one sample that was sequenced in a study of beta chain features in type 1 diabetes. What was sequenced were expressed TCRB transcripts, since all of the isolated RNA had been reverse transcribed. The data were produced by immunoSEQ multiplex PCR, yet TCRdb's version contains in-frame clones alone and is incomplete. The profile shows hundreds of thousands of clones, around 15% of them singletons. The material sequenced was naive CD4+ T cells from blood. Source of these receptors: a man younger than 30 in good health.

This clone turned up a few times. This sequence joins TRBV28 and TRBJ2-1, with TRBD2 matching over 14 bases. The CDR3 consists of 17 residues. V lost 5 bases to trimming and J lost 4 bases; unmatched junction nucleotides: 7. CDR1 MDHEN and CDR2 SYDVKM come from the germline V gene. The CDR3 reads CASSRETSGRVYNEQFF. The CDR3 nucleotides read TGTGCCAGCAGTCGAGAGACTAGCGGGAGGGTATACAATGAGCAGTTCTTC.

This clone has a handful of counts. This chain links TRBV7-9 with TRBJ2-5; D may be TRBD1 or TRBD2 (6 bases each). Trimming shortened V by 3 bases and J by 11 bases, and 19 bases separated the two germline ends. This CDR3 has 14 residues. From germline, CDR1 is SEHNR and CDR2 FQNEAQ (reference sequence). The CDR3 DNA reads as TGTGCCAGCAGCTTCCCGGGGACGAGGGGGGAGCAGTACTTC. Amino acids: CASSFPGTRGEQYF.

The chain has TRBV6-6 and TRBJ2-1; TRBD2 matches 12 bases. This CDR3 has 15 residues. J lost 5 bases, V lost 6 bases, and 5 bases had no gene match. CDR1 is MNHNY, CDR2 SVGAGI, per germline (reference sequence). CDR3 protein: CASSDRTSGDNEQFF. The CDR3 bases are TGTGCCAGCAGCGATCGGACTAGCGGGGACAATGAGCAGTTCTTC.

V usage is TRBV7-3 and J usage is TRBJ2-3; D is ambiguous. Germline CDR1 SGHTA, CDR2 FQGTGA. This CDR3 has 16 residues. V was pared by 0 bases and J by 1 base, with 11 bases between. In DNA, the CDR3 is TGTGCCAGCAGCTTAACTGGGCAGGTTGGCACAGATACGCAGTATTTT. It encodes CASSLTGQVGTDTQYF.

The genes are TRBV28 and TRBJ1-1; weak D call: TRBD1 (5 bases). Trimming took 4 bases from V and 7 from J, leaving 10 bases between them. The CDR3 is 12 residues long. The germline V gene encodes CDR1 MDHEN and CDR2 SYDVKM. CDR3 protein: CASSSGGIEAFF. The CDR3, as DNA: TGTGCCAGCAGTTCCGGGGGGATTGAAGCTTTCTTT. Using reference TRBV28 and TRBJ1-1 for the parts outside the CDR3, the full variable domain is DVKVTQSSRYLVKRTGEKVFLECVQDMDHENMFWYRQDPGLGLRLIYFSYDVKMKEKGDIPEGYSVSREKKERFSLILESASTNQTSMYLCASSSGGIEAFFGQGTRLTVV.

The chain has TRBV6-6 and TRBJ1-3; TRBD1 might be the D (5 bases). The CDR3 is 15 residues long. Germline assignment: CDR1 MNHNY and CDR2 SVGAGI (reference sequence). V lost 2 bases, J lost 0 bases, and 8 bases lay in between. This CDR3 reads CASSYGGNSGNTIYF. The DNA of the CDR3 is TGTGCCAGCAGTTACGGGGGGAACTCTGGAAACACCATATATTTT.

J is TRBJ1-2 and V is TRBV5-4, with 7 bases fitting TRBD1. The V gene's germline CDR1 is SGHNT and CDR2 YYREEE (reference sequence). There are 13 residues in the CDR3. J lost 5 bases, V lost 0 bases, and 1 base had no gene match. The DNA of the CDR3 is TGTGCCAGCAGCTTGGAACAGGGGTATGGCTACACCTTC. This gives the protein CASSLEQGYGYTF.

V is TRBV5-1 and J is TRBJ2-5; the D call may be TRBD1 or TRBD2 (5 bases each). Germline V gene data show CDR1 as SGHRS and CDR2 as YFSETQ. Trimming took off 4 bases at V and 5 bases at J, with 21 bases between the two ends. The CDR3 consists of 16 residues. The CDR3 bases are TGCGCCAGCAGCCCGAATCCGGGACCAACGAAGGAGACCCAGTACTTC. It translates to CASSPNPGPTKETQYF.

Turning to this clone: Other nucleotide sequences in the sample specify the same CDR3. V usage is TRBV7-9 and J usage is TRBJ2-3, with D possibly TRBD2 on 5 matching bases. The CDR3 totals 15 residues. V was trimmed by 5 bases and J by 1 base, leaving 13 bases between them. Germline CDR1 and CDR2: SEHNR and FQNEAQ (reference sequence). CDR3 residues: CASSPRRGGTDTQYF. In DNA, the CDR3 is TGTGCCAGCAGCCCCCGCCGGGGAGGCACAGATACGCAGTATTTT. Looking up the rest from reference TRBV7-9 and TRBJ2-3 gives the full variable domain: DTGVSQNPRHKITKRGQNVTFRCDPISEHNRLYWYRQTLGQGPEFLTYFQNEAQLEKSRLLSDRFSAERPKGSFSTLEIQRTEQGDSAMYLCASSPRRGGTDTQYFGPGTRLTVL.

The chain employs TRBV6-4 and TRBJ1-1; no clear D. V lost 5 bases to trimming and J lost 0 bases, with 13 bases between them. Per germline, CDR1 MRHNA and CDR2 SNTAGT. The CDR3 is 15 amino acids. CDR3 sequence (DNA): TGTGCCAGCAGTTTGGAGGCAGGCATGAACACTGAAGCTTTCTTT. It encodes CASSLEAGMNTEAFF.

The chain has TRBV6-6 and TRBJ2-5, with D perhaps matching TRBD2 (5 bases). This CDR3 has 13 amino acids. In germline, CDR1 is MNHNY, CDR2 SVGAGI (reference sequence). Trimming took 6 bases from V and 7 from J, leaving 15 bases between them. Here the CDR3 reads CASRKNSGRTQYF. The CDR3, as DNA: TGTGCCAGCAGAAAAAACAGCGGTAGGACCCAGTACTTC.

This clone came up a few times. The chain couples TRBV2 to TRBJ2-7; D might be TRBD1 or TRBD2, each matching 5 bases. V lost 1 base and J lost 2, with 15 bases in between. This CDR3 is built from 16 residues. Germline lookup yields CDR1 SNHLY and CDR2 FYNNEI. The CDR3 DNA reads TGTGCCAGCAGTGAAGGGGGGATTTTCGTTACCTACGAGCAGTACTTC. Its protein is CASSEGGIFVTYEQYF.

The table lists this clone with a few counts. The V gene is TRBV11-3, the J gene TRBJ2-5; tentative D call: TRBD1 (6 bases). The CDR3 length is 13 residues. V shed 5 bases and J shed 3 bases, with 10 bases lying between them. Germline values: CDR1 SGHNT, CDR2 YENEEA. CDR3 nucleotides: TGTGCCAGCAGCCTTCGGACAGAAGAGACCCAGTACTTC. Amino acids: CASSLRTEETQYF.

This clone has a handful of counts. J is TRBJ1-2 and V is TRBV7-9; D remains unclear. CDR3 length equals 12 residues. V dropped 1 base and J dropped 7 bases, with 7 bases sitting between them. Germline V gene data show CDR1 as SEHNR and CDR2 as FQNEAQ (reference sequence). The CDR3 region is CASSLDTAGYTF. CDR3 bases: TGTGCCAGCAGCTTAGACACAGCTGGCTACACCTTC. Combining the CDR3 with reference TRBV7-9 and TRBJ1-2 gives the whole variable domain DTGVSQNPRHKITKRGQNVTFRCDPISEHNRLYWYRQTLGQGPEFLTYFQNEAQLEKSRLLSDRFSAERPKGSFSTLEIQRTEQGDSAMYLCASSLDTAGYTFGSGTRLTVV.

The chain employs TRBV11-3 and TRBJ2-2, with 7 bases aligning to TRBD1. CDR1 and CDR2 (germline): SGHNT, YENEEA. J gave up 7 bases and V 5 bases, and 10 bases lay outside the gene matches. This CDR3 region has 15 residues. This chain's CDR3 is CASSPRQGSGGELFF. DNA of the CDR3: TGTGCCAGCAGCCCTCGACAGGGTTCGGGCGGGGAGCTGTTTTTT.

The count of this clone is one. The chain is built from TRBV9 and TRBJ1-3, with D maybe TRBD1 (5 bases). The germline V gene has CDR1 SGDLS and CDR2 YYNGEE. The V end lost 3 bases, the J end lost 0 bases, and 7 bases lay between the germline ends. The CDR3 loop spans 14 amino acids. In DNA, the CDR3 is TGTGCCAGCAGCGCTGACAGCTCTGGAAACACCATATATTTT. It translates to CASSADSSGNTIYF.

The chain joins TRBV5-4 to TRBJ2-6; 9 nucleotides align to TRBD1. V dropped 3 bases and J dropped 1; count of bases not matched to a gene: 8. Germline loops: CDR1 SGHNT, CDR2 YYREEE (reference sequence). There are 18 residues in the CDR3. The CDR3 is CASSWGQGSISGANVLTF. CDR3 DNA sequence: TGTGCCAGCAGCTGGGGACAGGGAAGTATTTCTGGGGCCAACGTCCTGACTTTC.

With respect to this clone: An end of the junction does not agree with germline; a read error may underlie this. Other DNA sequences in the sample encode the same CDR3. The chain couples TRBV7-7 to TRBJ1-1; a weak D match, TRBD1 (5 bases). The CDR3 sequence is 13 residues long. Germline assignment: CDR1 SSHAT and CDR2 FNYEAQ (reference sequence). CDR3: CASSLARGTEAFF. CDR3 sequence (DNA): TGTGCTAGCAGCTTAGCCCGGGGGACTGAAGCTTTCTTT.

V gene TRBV27 combines with J gene TRBJ2-3; D is unclear. Between the trimmed V and J ends, which lost 6 bases and 4 bases, there was a span of 11 bases. Germline lookup yields CDR1 MNHEY and CDR2 SMNVEV (reference sequence). This CDR3 is 13 amino acids long. The CDR3 DNA sequence: TGTGCCAGCAGCCAACCTGCCTCAGATACGCAGTATTTT. Its translation is CASSQPASDTQYF.

This chain uses TRBV7-2 with TRBJ2-5; D unresolved. The better agreement between TRBJ2-7 and the DNA end casts doubt on the J call. The CDR3 is 14 residues long. Germline V lookup: CDR1 SGHTA, CDR2 FQGNSA. The CDR3 nucleotides read TGTGCCAGCAGCCGCTATAGCAGCTCCTACGAGCAGTACTTC. Its translation: CASSRYSSSYEQYF.